This T cell receptor (beta chain) emerged from a study of T cell responses to AZD1222 COVID-19 vaccine. Study-level findings and limits: The reported proportion of spike-specific TCRs targeting unmutated variant regions was nearly half. At study baseline, merely five or six AZD1222 recipients were seropositive. Scientists sampled the repertoires only once the peak T cell response had passed.

Note on this clone: Its antigen remains unknown.

Here immunoSEQ multiplex PCR was the method, and the copy in TCRdb shows in-frame clones only, minus some. The sample records roughly 180,000 clones, about nine tenths being singletons. The CDR3 totals 14 residues. V shed 0 bases and J shed 6 bases, with 12 bases lying between them. Germline V lookup: CDR1 SGHDN, CDR2 FVKESK. This clonotype was obtained from an adult in good health. The sample was peripheral blood, taken on day 0 of AZD1222 vaccination. V is TRBV14 and J is TRBJ2-7; D is unclear. This CDR3 reads CASSQDNPFGEQYF. CDR3 sequence (DNA): TGTGCCAGCAGCCAAGACAATCCCTTCGGCGAGCAGTACTTC.